The rows below give T cell receptor beta chains drawn from one sample of a study of OX40 agonist ivuxolimab in advanced cancers. The protocol was immunoSEQ multiplex PCR, while the TCRdb copy is restricted to in-frame clones and leaves out a portion. The sample lists tens of thousands of clones; around 87% were seen once. Source: CD4+ or CD8+ T cells sorted from blood, taken in a trial of the OX40 agonist ivuxolimab. The receptors derive from an adult with an advanced solid tumor such as melanoma, head and neck, liver or kidney cancer. The CDR3 runs from the conserved cysteine through the conserved F or W.

cdr3_aa: CASHGNYGYTF
v_call: TRBV28
j_call: TRBJ1-2

cdr3_aa: CAWSWGQGFYGYTF
v_call: TRBV30
j_call: TRBJ1-2

cdr3_aa: CAISEGEAYEQYF
v_call: TRBV10-3
j_call: TRBJ2-7

cdr3_aa: CAWSVGRETQYF
v_call: TRBV30
j_call: TRBJ2-5

cdr3_aa: CASSLALTYQETQYF
v_call: TRBV5-1
j_call: TRBJ2-5

cdr3_aa: CASKPTGSSYNEQFF
v_call: TRBV2
j_call: TRBJ2-1

cdr3_aa: CASTIRGGTEAFF
v_call: TRBV6-6
j_call: TRBJ1-1

cdr3_aa: CASSETRLGYTF
v_call: TRBV6-1
j_call: TRBJ1-2

cdr3_aa: CASSSSGVGTGELFF
v_call: TRBV5-1
j_call: TRBJ2-2

cdr3_aa: CASSLVGQKETQYF
v_call: TRBV5-1
j_call: TRBJ2-5

cdr3_aa: CASRETVTVTYEQYF
v_call: TRBV27
j_call: TRBJ2-7

cdr3_aa: CASSLGAAIGNTIYF
v_call: TRBV5-8
j_call: TRBJ1-3

cdr3_aa: CASSELPGTGSEQYF
v_call: TRBV6-1
j_call: TRBJ2-7

cdr3_aa: CASSIDSGVTEAFF
v_call: TRBV19
j_call: TRBJ1-1

cdr3_aa: CAVFDRGRTDTQYF
v_call: TRBV6-1
j_call: TRBJ2-3

cdr3_aa: CASSQDRRPPDHF
v_call: TRBV4-1
j_call: TRBJ1-2

cdr3_aa: CASSLDSRIRNSPLHF
v_call: TRBV5-4
j_call: TRBJ1-6

cdr3_aa: CASSLGPSPNYGYTF
v_call: TRBV7-3
j_call: TRBJ1-2

cdr3_aa: CASSLGEIGNQPQHF
v_call: TRBV11-2
j_call: TRBJ1-5

cdr3_aa: CASRGSGTNSYEQYF
v_call: TRBV6-6
j_call: TRBJ2-7

cdr3_aa: CASSKGGWAGRRNQPQHF
v_call: TRBV21-1
j_call: TRBJ1-5

cdr3_aa: CASSLGLETREQFF
v_call: TRBV7-6
j_call: TRBJ2-1

cdr3_aa: CASSLSFSRGEKLFF
v_call: TRBV7-8
j_call: TRBJ1-4

cdr3_aa: CASPPTTVGQQSEQYF
v_call: TRBV18
j_call: TRBJ2-7

cdr3_aa: CASSPGGTQPQHF
v_call: TRBV18
j_call: TRBJ1-5

cdr3_aa: CASRRNYGYTF
v_call: TRBV6-5
j_call: TRBJ1-2

cdr3_aa: CASSPGGPGLPDTQYF
v_call: TRBV9
j_call: TRBJ2-3

cdr3_aa: CASRRQGNTGELFF
v_call: TRBV2
j_call: TRBJ2-2

cdr3_aa: CASSEEGRVTGELFF
v_call: TRBV2
j_call: TRBJ2-2

cdr3_aa: CAISPSGDGYTF
v_call: TRBV10-3
j_call: TRBJ1-2

cdr3_aa: CASGTRDRGHGYTF
v_call: TRBV13
j_call: TRBJ1-2

cdr3_aa: CASSLELGGQETQYF
v_call: TRBV5-1
j_call: TRBJ2-5

cdr3_aa: CASSPHHGYTF
v_call: TRBV6-1
j_call: TRBJ1-2

cdr3_aa: CASSRFAGGSIEQFF
v_call: TRBV6-5
j_call: TRBJ2-1

cdr3_aa: CASSLDPQVNTEAFF
v_call: TRBV5-6
j_call: TRBJ1-1

cdr3_aa: CASSINSNSYEQYF
v_call: TRBV19
j_call: TRBJ2-7

cdr3_aa: CASRGGSLAATYNEQFF
v_call: TRBV5-1
j_call: TRBJ2-1

cdr3_aa: CASSLRGRATEAFF
v_call: TRBV7-9
j_call: TRBJ1-1

cdr3_aa: CASRAGTANTEELFF
v_call: TRBV2
j_call: TRBJ2-2

cdr3_aa: CASSFGGKGDTQYF
v_call: TRBV11-3
j_call: TRBJ2-3

cdr3_aa: CASSTGTGNNEQFF
v_call: TRBV19
j_call: TRBJ2-1

cdr3_aa: CASSQGYEQYF
v_call: TRBV19
j_call: TRBJ2-7

cdr3_aa: CASTLIVAGGSEQFF
v_call: TRBV7-2
j_call: TRBJ2-1

cdr3_aa: CASSELGYYGYTF
v_call: TRBV10-2
j_call: TRBJ1-2

cdr3_aa: CARSGGAQETQYF
v_call: TRBV30
j_call: TRBJ2-5

cdr3_aa: CASSLAGAKNIQYF
v_call: TRBV5-4
j_call: TRBJ2-4

cdr3_aa: CASAVGTANTGELFF
v_call: TRBV7-3
j_call: TRBJ2-2

cdr3_aa: CASSKGTAGQPQHF
v_call: TRBV6-1
j_call: TRBJ1-5

cdr3_aa: CASSPYFGQTTTEAFF
v_call: TRBV18
j_call: TRBJ1-1

cdr3_aa: CASSNSGGTGANVLTF
v_call: TRBV5-1
j_call: TRBJ2-6

cdr3_aa: CASSPPQTGVLVGELFF
v_call: TRBV5-8
j_call: TRBJ2-2

cdr3_aa: CASSEWNEQFF
v_call: TRBV2
j_call: TRBJ2-1

cdr3_aa: CASSLASYEQYF
v_call: TRBV11-1
j_call: .

cdr3_aa: CAWGRDRGTDTQYF
v_call: TRBV30
j_call: TRBJ2-3

cdr3_aa: CASSPGGGQETQYF
v_call: TRBV5-1
j_call: TRBJ2-5